These 8 T cell receptor beta chains came from one sample sequenced in a study of cytomegalovirus exposure and HLA in healthy donors. Sequencing used immunoSEQ multiplex PCR; TCRdb keeps in-frame clones, though not all of them. The repertoire includes 250,000 to 350,000 clones, 88% of them detected once, and roughly 0.93% sits in the top ten. Material for sequencing was PBMCs. These receptors all come from a woman aged 18-29 years in good health and CMV-seronegative.

The rearrangement uses TRBV7-2 and TRBJ1-5; D may be TRBD1 (6 bases). The CDR3 contains 14 residues. V lost 5 bases, J lost 4 bases, and 12 bases lay in between. In germline, CDR1 is SGHTA, CDR2 FQGNSA. The CDR3 DNA reads TGTGCCAGCAGCAACCCCACAGGGAATCAGCCCCAGCATTTT. Translation: CASSNPTGNQPQHF.

V is TRBV27 and J is TRBJ2-7, with a possible D match to TRBD1 (6 bases). Trimming removed 4 bases from V and 2 bases from J, with 21 bases in between. The CDR3 has 17 residues. Germline V gene sequence: CDR1 MNHEY, CDR2 SMNVEV (reference sequence). Here the CDR3 reads CASSWTRQAAYPYEQYF. The CDR3 DNA sequence: TGTGCCAGCAGTTGGACAAGACAGGCAGCATACCCCTACGAGCAGTACTTC.

This clone has a single count. The chain has TRBV19 and TRBJ2-2, with D uncertain. V was pared by 5 bases and J by 1 base, with 8 bases between. Germline assignment: CDR1 LNHDA and CDR2 SQIVND (reference sequence). This CDR3 comprises 14 residues. CDR3 DNA: TGTGCCAGTAGTGTTACTGGGAACACCGGGGAGCTGTTTTTT. It translates to CASSVTGNTGELFF. Supplemented by reference TRBV19 and TRBJ2-2, the full variable domain reads DGGITQSPKYLFRKEGQNVTLSCEQNLNHDAMYWYRQDPGQGLRLIYYSQIVNDFQKGDIAEGYSVSREKKESFPLTVTSAQKNPTAFYLCASSVTGNTGELFFGEGSRLTVL.

This clone was observed a single time. The CDR3 DNA reads as TGTGCCAGCAGTTTTTTAAGCAACTATGGCTACACCTTC. It translates to CASSFLSNYGYTF. The chain combines TRBV28 with TRBJ1-2, with unresolved D. The CDR3 is made up of 13 amino acids. With 3 bases removed from V and 2 bases from J, the gap between germline ends came to 7 bases. Germline V gene lookup returns CDR1 MDHEN and CDR2 SYDVKM.

The V call is TRBV5-1, the J call TRBJ1-2; D gene unclear. The germline V gene encodes CDR1 SGHRS and CDR2 YFSETQ. The V and J ends lost 0 bases and 0 bases respectively, with 9 bases between them. This CDR3 is built from 15 residues. The CDR3 loop is CASSLGPQANYGYTF. As DNA, the CDR3 is TGCGCCAGCAGCTTGGGGCCACAAGCTAACTATGGCTACACCTTC.

This clone appeared once. The chain is built from TRBV25-1 and TRBJ2-7, with D perhaps matching TRBD2 (5 bases). V was trimmed by 2 bases and J by 4 bases, leaving 12 bases between them. CDR3 length: 14 amino acids. The germline V gene has CDR1 MGHDK and CDR2 SYGVNS. DNA for the CDR3: TGTGCCAGCAGTGAACAAGGGAGTAGGTACGAGCAGTACTTC. Translating it yields CASSEQGSRYEQYF.

The chain links TRBV19 to TRBJ2-4; 8 bases line up with TRBD1. The CDR3 length is 14 residues. V was clipped by 5 bases and J by 10 bases; unmatched bases: 10. CDR1 is LNHDA, CDR2 SQIVND, per germline (reference sequence). In DNA form, the CDR3 reads TGTGCCAGTAGTGCCGGGACAGGAGGTAATATTCAGTACTTC. Translated: CASSAGTGGNIQYF.

The genes are TRBV9 and TRBJ1-1; D perhaps matches TRBD1 (5 bases). The CDR3 has 13 residues. From germline, CDR1 is SGDLS and CDR2 YYNGEE. V was clipped by 2 bases and J by 4 bases, with 9 bases between them. Here the CDR3 reads CASSVQGSTEAFF. The CDR3 coding sequence is TGTGCCAGCAGCGTCCAGGGAAGCACTGAAGCTTTCTTT. The whole variable domain, filled in from reference TRBV9 and TRBJ1-1, reads DSGVTQTPKHLITATGQRVTLRCSPRSGDLSVYWYQQSLDQGLQFLIQYYNGEERAKGNILERFSAQQFPDLHSELNLSSLELGDSALYFCASSVQGSTEAFFGQGTRLTVV.